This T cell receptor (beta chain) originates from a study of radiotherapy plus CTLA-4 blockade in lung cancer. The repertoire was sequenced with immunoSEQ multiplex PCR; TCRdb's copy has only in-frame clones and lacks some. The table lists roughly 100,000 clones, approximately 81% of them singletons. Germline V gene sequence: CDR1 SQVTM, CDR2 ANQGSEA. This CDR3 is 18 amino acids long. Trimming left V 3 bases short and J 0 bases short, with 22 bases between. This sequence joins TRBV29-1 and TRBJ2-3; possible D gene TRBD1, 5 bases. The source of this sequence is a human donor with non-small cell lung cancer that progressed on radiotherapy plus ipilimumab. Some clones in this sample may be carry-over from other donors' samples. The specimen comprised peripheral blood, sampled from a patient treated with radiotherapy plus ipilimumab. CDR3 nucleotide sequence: TGCAGCGTTGAGCGACAGCTTAATTCATTCCTTAGCACAGATACGCAGTATTTT. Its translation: CSVERQLNSFLSTDTQYF.